This T cell receptor beta chain was documented in a study of T cell responses to AZD1222 COVID-19 vaccine (dated by TCRdb to about 2021). Background for the entire study: AZD1222 recipients whose second dose came at about 4 weeks and those whose second dose came at about 12 weeks were combined into one group, since spike-specific TCR depth and breadth did not differ between the two schedules. Enrollment into the trials was organized by age into subgroups of 18-55, 56-69 and 70-plus years, and those subgroups contained roughly 140, 27 and 60 TCR-sequenced participants, respectively. TCR sequencing covered approximately 230 trial participants: 207 given two doses of AZD1222 and around 26 given two doses of MenACWY control vaccine. Beyond this particular receptor, the publication reports: Participants were mostly white British and included more females than males, and it was suggested by the authors that clonal diversity may have been underestimated. Only six AZD1222 recipients were SARS-CoV-2 seropositive at baseline, limiting conclusions about previously exposed vaccinees. Because no day 14 peak-response samples were available, repertoires were characterized only after the peak T cell response. The 56-69-year group was small, and its depth increase did not reach significance, likely because of low power. CD4 TCRs associated with the vaccine covered the entire spike protein, and the dominant responses were in regions 160-218 and 743-854. Epitopes outside the regions mutated in the B.1.351 and B.1.1.7 variants were reportedly recognized by nearly half of the unique spike-specific TCRs. Spike-specific TCR breadth and depth rose significantly after two AZD1222 doses compared with day 0 and with MenACWY recipients.

Clipping removes 4 bases from V and 6 bases from J, with 5 as the unmatched junction base count. Reading the germline V gene (reference sequence) gives CDR1 LGHDT and CDR2 YNNKEL. From cysteine to phenylalanine, the CDR3 is 14 amino acids long. Solely the CDR3 DNA is kept, with 42 bases framed from the first base. This clone was detected only a few times. The antigen it recognizes is unknown. Per-base qualities were not stored, and no clone one base away is much larger. The CDR3 regions of human TCRbeta chains were analyzed by immunosequencing. The study's processing was this. TCRs in the repertoires were compared against a reference library of SARS-CoV-2-specific TCRs that had been generated with the MIRA antigen-specificity platform. Breadth meant the fraction of unique TCRs that were SARS-CoV-2-associated, whereas depth meant the fraction of total T cells that were SARS-CoV-2-associated. Each spike-specific TCR was assigned to its reactive spike region and to a CD4 or CD8 class using the MIRA data. Log10-transformed breadth and depth values were compared by one-way ANOVA with Sidak's multiple comparisons tests. TCRdb's version of the immuneACCESS table is confined to in-frame rearrangements and falls short of the full clone set. An unresolved V gene accounts for under half of the shortfall where checked; the remainder is of unknown origin. The V and J calls and clone size are taken from that table; D and trimming were inferred from the DNA. Here the sample has about 100,000 clones; just over 90% occur a single time. 1% to 1.5% of the sample is taken by the ten largest.

Per the publication, the time point label means: baseline before first vaccination. The vaccinee samples were drawn from two UK trials, COV001 and COV002, one of which was a single-blind randomized controlled phase 2/3 trial testing AZD1222 (ChAdOx1 nCoV-19) in healthy adults. For TCRbeta chain sequencing, PBMC samples from trial participants were taken at day 0 and at day 28 after the second dose. The TCR originated in an adult in good health. Sequencing was performed on peripheral blood, taken on day 0 of AZD1222 vaccination. This chain is built from TRBV3-1 (or the pseudogene TRBV3-2) and TRBJ1-1; TRBD1 lines up with 10 middle nucleotides. The encoded CDR3 is CASSPRGQGAEAFF. The DNA sequence is as follows: TGTGCCAGCAGCCCCCGTGGACAGGGGGCTGAAGCTTTCTTT.